This T cell receptor beta chain was observed in a study of cytomegalovirus exposure and HLA in healthy donors (dated by TCRdb to between 2016 and 2019). In the study overall: An earlier analysis of 587 of the donors reported 250 to 300 Gb of sequence data and 117 million unique TCR beta sequences obtained from about 179 million T cells. An early release that covered fewer than 750 HLA-typed donors contained about 290 gigabases of sequencing data and 80 million or so unique TCR sequences. Of the 398 genotyped donors, over 70% fell in the genetic ancestry cluster associated with self-reported Caucasian donors. The aim of the study was to test whether cataloging public T cell receptors could identify signatures of past pathogen exposure. The study profiled the T cell repertoires of hundreds of subjects by immunosequencing and related them to cytomegalovirus serostatus. Besides the first cohort of about 730 subjects, a separate validation cohort made up of some 110 different subjects was used. To predict cytomegalovirus infection status, the study combined high-throughput TCR immunosequencing, statistical association of individual TCRs with disease status, and machine learning. To study patterns of TCR occurrence, a later analysis re-analyzed previously published TCR beta repertoires from around 660 donors and added high-resolution HLA genotyping. In the later analysis, no new phenotypic data were used to find candidate immune exposures; instead, reliance was placed on TCR beta sequences and their occurrence across donors. An earlier analysis of more than 450 of the donors used high-throughput TCR beta sequencing to judge whether each TCR beta V gene segment behaved as functional or pseudogenic. Donor age, sex, ethnicity and CMV serostatus were collected together with the repertoire data. A later genetic analysis used genome-wide SNP genotypes for about 65% of the 666 donors, treating that subset as a discovery cohort. Every discovery cohort repertoire had been produced on one sequencing platform. Both class I and class II loci were covered by HLA typing, at four-digit resolution. Typing coverage varied by locus: about 629-640 donors for A, B, C, DRB1 and DQB1; approximately 560 for DQA1; nearly 610 for DPA1; more than 450 for DPB1. Roughly five DR-DQ haplotypes were handled as single units for association and clustering, since linkage in the cohort was strong. Across about 380 genotyped donors of the cohort, an average of about 240,000 unique TCR beta nucleotide sequences per donor were sequenced, and roughly 18% of those sequences were non-productive. The investigation overall reported the following: The study listed 164 TCR beta chains as associated with cytomegalovirus. Most CMV-associated TCR beta chains appeared to be HLA-restricted in a later analysis, and the HLA associations seemed to be driven largely by CMV exposure. Roughly uniform sequencing depth across donors was assumed in presence/absence analyses, although this assumption may not hold. Several of the top co-occurrence clusters appeared to be linked to parvovirus B19, influenza, CMV and Epstein-Barr virus, according to a later analysis. When HLA alleles, especially DR and DQ, strongly co-occurred, attributing TCR associations to individual alleles was difficult. Only TCR beta chains were sequenced in this cohort, and the absence of alpha or paired-chain data limited detectable features. According to a later analysis, TCR association rates differed among HLA loci, with DRB1 alleles showing the most associated TCRs and HLA-C alleles showing the fewest. A group of highly shared sequence variants was considered likely to be a technical artifact of the sequencing pipeline. According to the authors, the approach could potentially be generalized to other disease states and immunological phenotypes. Compared with the 666-donor mean, donors in an Asian-associated ancestry cluster had fewer N-insertions in productive TCRs, according to a later genetic analysis. Most TCR sequences were observed very rarely across donors, whereas some public TCRs were present in many individuals. A later analysis found that HLA-associated TCR beta chains were more clonally expanded and had lower generation probabilities than equally common non-associated chains. In a later genetic analysis, a missense DCLRE1C variant was associated with V-gene and J-gene trimming of TCR beta chains, and the association was replicated in an independent cohort. A further reported finding was that TCR beta sequences accurately predicted the HLA-A and HLA-B alleles for most subjects in the first cohort. Because some donors lacked HLA typing at each locus, the association tests relied only on the typed subset. In a later analysis, around 17,000 TCR beta sequences were associated with specific HLA alleles at a false discovery rate of 0.05. Cytomegalovirus status was reported to be diagnosed by the classifier with high specificity and sensitivity in both the original and validation cohorts. In an earlier analysis of some 500 of the donors, most TCR beta V segments were observed in productive rearrangements about 87% or about 30% of the time, broadly matching IMGT annotations. CMV serostatus was the only immune exposure information available for the cohort. Correlated functional status among segregating V segments might reflect linkage disequilibrium, but an unknown experimental factor could not be ruled out. A few of the identified cytomegalovirus-associated TCR beta chains were confirmed in vitro to be specific for cytomegalovirus antigens. Over 15 rarely observed V segments, including chromosome 9 orphons, were excluded from the earlier analysis of a few hundred of the donors because counts were too low.

Note on this clone: Its antigen is still unknown. Base qualities are not at hand, and no much larger clone is one base apart.

The cohort consisted of hundreds of healthy bone marrow donors. At the time of sampling, all cohort members were nominally healthy, though unrecorded immune exposures were likely present. The donor tested CMV seronegative, placing the donor among the 300 to 450 seronegative members of the cohort. A peripheral blood sample was collected from each donor, and TCR beta sequencing was performed on peripheral blood mononuclear cells. Genomic DNA extraction from the blood cell samples was performed with the Qiagen DNeasy Blood Extraction Kit. Preparation of the library involved the immunoSEQ multiplex PCR assay. A mixture of 60 forward primers for TCR Vbeta segments and 13 reverse primers for TCR Jbeta segments was used in the multiplex PCR. A multiplex PCR assay on genomic DNA amplified the CDR3 region of rearranged TCR beta genes. Amplified TCR beta libraries were sequenced as 87-base-pair reads on the Illumina HiSeq System. The published analysis was carried out like this. In a later analysis, 77 million or so unique TCR beta chains were counted across the 666 repertoires, and around 11 million of these chains were shared by at least two donors. Raw reads were error-corrected and collapsed into unique sequences with a nearest-neighbor algorithm that merged closely related sequences to remove PCR and sequencing errors. V, D and J gene segments were assigned by aligning CDR3 sequences to IMGT reference sequences. For a sequence to be retained, a match of at least six nucleotides to both a V gene segment and a J gene segment was required. Rearrangements were classified as productive when the CDR3 lacked stop codons and remained in frame with V and J, and all other rearrangements were classified as non-productive. CDR3 was defined according to IMGT convention as the region running from the second conserved V-encoded cysteine to the conserved J-encoded phenylalanine. In an earlier analysis of more than 550 of the donors, sequences lacking an unambiguous match to a single V gene segment were excluded. In an earlier analysis of 587 of the donors, V segments were called functional above 56.7% productive rearrangements and were called segregating when the between-donor standard deviation exceeded 5%. A statistical classification framework was built to diagnose cytomegalovirus status from the catalog of TCR beta chain sequences. V and J gene assignment, in a later analysis, came from comparing TCR nucleotide sequences with IMGT/GENE-DB human TR gene sequences. In a later analysis, CDR3 sequences and most-parsimonious VDJ recombination scenarios were assigned using the TCRdist pipeline. A later analysis defined each TCR beta chain by its CDR3 amino acid sequence plus V-gene family, and excluded reads lacking a unique V-gene family. As a way to deal with suspected cross-contamination and a sequencing artifact, a later analysis dropped 450 to 700 nucleotide sequences that were highly shared and had low generation probability. A later analysis calculated a clonal expansion index for each public chain from normalized within-repertoire ranks of inferred template counts. A later analysis computed generation probabilities with a VDJ recombination model fitted to out-of-frame rearrangements, and checked the results against IGoR. In a later analysis, TCR-TCR, TCR-HLA and TCR-CMV co-occurrence was scored with hypergeometric tests, and a repertoire-size bias correction was applied to TCR pairs. False discovery rates were estimated in a later analysis by permuting HLA or CMV assignments 20 times. In a later analysis, co-occurring TCRs were grouped using DBSCAN, and TCRdist sequence similarity was added for clustering within HLA-allele-positive subsets. Co-occurrence clustering excluded repertoires with fewer than 30,000 or more than 120,000 public chains, plus five with anomalous nucleotide sharing. TCRdb retrieved this table from immuneACCESS and kept in-frame rearrangements only. Not all clones are present; in checked studies, unresolved V genes account for under half, and no reason is known for the remainder. V and J calls and clone size are as listed in that table; D and trimming were resolved from the DNA. In this sample the table shows some 130,000 clones, approximately 80% of which occur a single time. In total, the top ten clones hold around 2% of the sample.

This sequence originates from a man in his thirties or forties in good health and CMV-seronegative. Specimen: PBMCs.

The CDR3 has the sequence CASLVLPTYGYTF. The sequence in DNA is TGTGCCAGCCTCGTTTTACCTACCTATGGCTACACCTTC. This chain is built from TRBV30 and TRBJ1-2; confidence is insufficient to name the D gene. CDR1 and CDR2, per the germline V gene (reference sequence), are GTSNPN and SVGIG. V is clipped by 8 bases and J by 4 bases, and the sequence between their germline boundaries is 17 bases long. The CDR3 measures 13 amino acids from cysteine to phenylalanine. Only the CDR3 part of the read is kept: 39 bases, read in frame from the first base.